What follows are 5 T cell receptor beta chains derived from one specimen sequenced in a study of memory CD4+ T cells and cytomegalovirus serostatus. Sequenced by immunoSEQ multiplex PCR; TCRdb stores in-frame clones only, minus some. The sample includes 45,000 to 65,000 clones, more than 70% of them seen just once. The sort gate was single viable CD3+CD4+CD8-CD45RO+ cells for memory CD4+ T cells. The source material was memory CD4+ T cells from blood. These receptors were collected from an adult in good health and CMV-seropositive.

J is TRBJ2-7 and V is TRBV5-1, with 7 bases fitting TRBD1. The CDR3 consists of 15 residues. Germline assignment: CDR1 SGHRS and CDR2 YFSETQ. V shed 4 bases and J 0 bases; nucleotides not matched to a gene: 7. Here the CDR3 DNA reads TGCGCCAGCAGCGGGACGACAGGGAACTCCTACGAGCAGTACTTC. Amino acid sequence: CASSGTTGNSYEQYF.

The chain links TRBV5-1 to TRBJ2-3; 11 bases are shared with TRBD2. The V gene's germline CDR1 is SGHRS and CDR2 YFSETQ. CDR3 size: 16 residues. V lost 4 bases to trimming and J lost 2 bases; unmatched junction nucleotides: 6. The CDR3 loop reads CASSQLAGGNTDTQYF. In DNA form, the CDR3 reads TGCGCCAGCAGCCAATTAGCGGGGGGGAACACAGATACGCAGTATTTT.

The chain combines TRBV7-3 with TRBJ2-3; 7 positions match TRBD2. The V gene's germline CDR1 is SGHTA and CDR2 FQGTGA. This CDR3 comprises 14 residues. Unmatched junction bases numbered 3, after V lost 2 bases and J lost 4 bases. The CDR3 nucleotides read TGTGCCAGCAGCTTAGGGCTAGCGGCAGATACGCAGTATTTT. Residues: CASSLGLAADTQYF.

The chain recombines TRBV15 with TRBJ1-5, with D maybe TRBD1 (6 bases). CDR1 is LNHNV, CDR2 YYDKDF, per germline (reference sequence). V lost 4 bases and J lost 7, with 14 bases in between. The CDR3 is 14 residues long. For the CDR3, the DNA is TGTGCCACCAGCACCACCCGGGGGGGCCAGCCCCAGCATTTT. Protein product: CATSTTRGGQPQHF.

The chain uses TRBV30 and TRBJ1-4; 9 bases match TRBD1. Germline V gene lookup returns CDR1 GTSNPN and CDR2 SVGIG (reference sequence). V shed 8 bases and J 5 bases; nucleotides not matched to a gene: 6. This CDR3 has 13 amino acids. The CDR3 region has the DNA TGTGCCGCGACAGGGGGATGGAATGAAAAACTGTTTTTT. This encodes CAATGGWNEKLFF.